Each of the 8 T cell receptor beta chains below was sequenced from the same sample in a study of cytomegalovirus exposure and HLA in healthy donors. Both 60 Vbeta primers and 13 Jbeta primers went into the PCR. TCRdb's table, derived via immunoSEQ multiplex PCR, lists solely in-frame clones and lacks some. The data contain 65,000 to 100,000 clones, 75% of them singletons. Sequencing was carried out using PBMCs. These receptors all come from a man in his forties or fifties in good health and CMV-seronegative.

In nucleotides, the CDR3 is TGTGCCTGGAGTGTACTAGGGTCCGGGGAGCTGTTTTTT. Residues: CAWSVLGSGELFF. J is TRBJ2-2 and V is TRBV30; perhaps TRBD2 as D (5 bases). The CDR3 has 13 amino acids. The V end was cut by 0 bases, the J end by 6 bases, with 8 bases between. In germline, CDR1 is GTSNPN, CDR2 SVGIG (reference sequence).

V is TRBV2 and J is TRBJ1-4; possible D gene TRBD1, 5 bases. The CDR3 is 14 residues long. CDR1 and CDR2 from the germline V gene are SNHLY and FYNNEI. With 3 bases removed from V and 5 bases from J, the gap between germline ends came to 10 bases. The CDR3 here is CASSERNRNEKLFF. CDR3 coding DNA: TGTGCCAGCAGTGAGAGGAACAGGAATGAAAAACTGTTTTTT.

The chain has TRBV29-1 and TRBJ2-2, with D tentatively TRBD2 (5 bases). V was cut by 3 bases and J by 1 base, with 9 bases left in between. Germline V lookup: CDR1 SQVTM, CDR2 ANQGSEA. The CDR3 has 14 amino acids. The CDR3 nucleotides are TGCAGCGTTGATAGCGACGGGAACACCGGGGAGCTGTTTTTT. This codes for CSVDSDGNTGELFF.

The J gene is TRBJ2-3, the V gene TRBV14; TRBD1 matches at 7 bases. The CDR3 has 17 residues. Losses at the gene ends were 4 bases for V and 1 base for J; bases not matched to a gene: 11. Germline V gene sequence: CDR1 SGHDN, CDR2 FVKESK. The CDR3 DNA reads TGTGCCAGCAGCCCCCTCAGGGGGTCCCTTGGCACAGATACGCAGTATTTT. This translates into CASSPLRGSLGTDTQYF.

The rearrangement uses TRBV27 and TRBJ1-6, with 7 bases matching TRBD1. The trim removed 4 bases at V and 7 bases at J, leaving 13 bases unmatched. Germline lookup yields CDR1 MNHEY and CDR2 SMNVEV (reference sequence). CDR3 length: 17 residues. CDR3 sequence reads: CASSSPILQGRNSPLHF. As DNA, the CDR3 is TGTGCCAGCAGTTCTCCAATCTTACAGGGGCGAAATTCACCCCTCCACTTT.

This clone was recorded once. V gene TRBV6-5 combines with J gene TRBJ1-1; weak D call: TRBD1 (5 bases). This CDR3 has 14 residues. V lost 6 bases, J lost 4 bases, and 15 bases lay in between. Germline lookup yields CDR1 MNHEY and CDR2 SVGAGI. CDR3 protein: CASRPIWGGTEAFF. CDR3 bases: TGTGCCAGCAGACCCATATGGGGGGGCACTGAAGCTTTCTTT.

The chain joins TRBV29-1 to TRBJ1-1, with 7 bases lining up with TRBD1. J gave up 1 base and V 3 bases, and 5 bases lay outside the gene matches. Germline-derived CDR1 and CDR2 are SQVTM and ANQGSEA. CDR3 size: 14 residues. The CDR3 DNA follows: TGCAGCGTTGATTCAGGGACAGCGAACACTGAAGCTTTCTTT. Translated, it gives CSVDSGTANTEAFF.

J is TRBJ2-7 and V is TRBV7-9; 10 bases agree with TRBD1. The germline gives CDR1 SEHNR, CDR2 FQNEAQ (reference sequence). Trimming cost V 5 bases and J 2 bases; bases outside gene matches: 3. The CDR3 runs to 14 residues. CDR3 amino acids: CASSGTGDPYEQYF. In DNA, the CDR3 is TGTGCCAGCAGCGGGACAGGGGACCCCTACGAGCAGTACTTC. Full variable domain (missing parts from reference TRBV7-9 and TRBJ2-7): DTGVSQNPRHKITKRGQNVTFRCDPISEHNRLYWYRQTLGQGPEFLTYFQNEAQLEKSRLLSDRFSAERPKGSFSTLEIQRTEQGDSAMYLCASSGTGDPYEQYFGPGTRLTVT.